This passage covers 2 T cell receptor beta chains from one sample sequenced in a study of human T cells and chemical hapten exposure. TCRdb processed the RACE reads anew with MiXCR; each CDR3 protein has one entry. The sample has 97,000 or so distinct CDR3 sequences, roughly a quarter seen once. The time point here: patch test 3, about 24 weeks after DPC sensitization. Treatment defined: therapeutic diphenylcyclopropenone sensitization with weekly scalp DPC. The starting material was whole blood, obtained in connection with sensitization to the hapten diphenylcyclopropenone (DPC). The receptors stem from a man aged 35-49 years with alopecia areata. Some clones in this sample may be carry-over from other donors' samples.

J is TRBJ1-1 and V is TRBV14; TRBD1 might be the D (5 bases). CDR1 and CDR2 from the germline V gene are SGHDN and FVKESK. The CDR3 runs 16 residues. The V end lost 0 bases, the J end lost 4 bases, and 15 bases lay between the germline ends. The CDR3 region has the DNA TGTGCCAGCAGCCAAGAAGTAATAGGGGTCGGCACTGAAGCTTTCTTT. Translating it yields CASSQEVIGVGTEAFF.

The chain links TRBV30 to TRBJ2-6, with D perhaps TRBD2 (6 bases). Looked up from germline, CDR1 is GTSNPN and CDR2 is SVGIG (reference sequence). This CDR3 contains 18 residues. V was cut by 5 bases and J by 0 bases, with 20 bases left in between. The chain's CDR3 is CAWDTWRGVPSGANVLTF. The CDR3 region has the DNA TGTGCCTGGGACACCTGGAGGGGTGTCCCCTCTGGGGCCAACGTCCTGACTTTC.